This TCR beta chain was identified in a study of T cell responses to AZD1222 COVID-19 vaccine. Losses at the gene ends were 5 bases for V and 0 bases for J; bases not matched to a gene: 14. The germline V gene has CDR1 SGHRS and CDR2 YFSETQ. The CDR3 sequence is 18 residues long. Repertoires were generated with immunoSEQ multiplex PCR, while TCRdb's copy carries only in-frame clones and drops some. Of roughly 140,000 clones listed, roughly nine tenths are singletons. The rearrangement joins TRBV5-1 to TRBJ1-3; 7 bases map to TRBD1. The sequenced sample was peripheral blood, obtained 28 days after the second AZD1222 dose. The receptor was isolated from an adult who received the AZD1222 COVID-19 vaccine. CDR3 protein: CASSLRTGGFVSGNTIYF. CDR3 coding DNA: TGCGCCAGCAGTCTTCGGACAGGAGGATTTGTCTCTGGAAACACCATATATTTT.